This TCR beta chain was retrieved from a study of Graves' ophthalmopathy and Graves' hyperthyroidism. Whole-study findings and limits: The majority of expanded thyroid clonotypes above 0.001 frequency also occurred in blood.

Deletions cut 6 bases from V and 2 bases from J, with 17 bases between. The CDR3 loop spans 15 amino acids. The germline gives CDR1 MNHNS, CDR2 SASEGT. To note about this clonotype: What it binds is not known.

For repertoire sequencing, the TCR beta CDR3 regions were amplified from RNA transcripts. Following a first-round RT-PCR that used HTBI primers, a second-round multiplex PCR was carried out. TCRdb analysed the multiplex PCR reads with MiXCR anew, one entry per CDR3 protein. The repertoire consists of approximately 210,000 distinct CDR3 sequences, with about 32% occurring once and the leading ten covering about 9.3%. The sample consisted of peripheral blood. The TCR sequence derives from a man aged 45-65 years with Graves' ophthalmopathy. The chain combines TRBV6-1 with TRBJ2-7; D call uncertain. The CDR3 nucleotides are TGTGCCAGCAGCGTATCCTCAGGTCCTCCCTACGAGCAGTACTTC. Amino acid sequence: CASSVSSGPPYEQYF.